The source of this T cell receptor beta chain is a study of OX40 agonist ivuxolimab in advanced cancers. Background on the study: Of mixed ages from about 23 to 90 and averaging roughly 64 years, the group was more than 65% male. Overall study results and limits: Low levels of normalized T-cell clonal expansion also appeared in some nonresponders.

Peripheral blood came from all dose cohorts at three timepoints. The CDR3 spans 14 residues. Trimming stripped 4 bases from V and 4 bases from J, with 12 bases between. Looked up from germline, CDR1 is SGHNT and CDR2 is YYREEE (reference sequence). TCRdb's table, derived via immunoSEQ multiplex PCR, lists solely in-frame clones and lacks some. The sample carries approximately 45,000 clones, more than 75% recorded once. As concerns this clone: Its specificity is not known.

The rearrangement links TRBV5-4 to TRBJ2-1, with D unclear. The sample in question was CD4+ or CD8+ T cells sorted from blood, obtained in a trial of the OX40 agonist ivuxolimab. The receptor was isolated from an adult with an advanced solid tumor such as melanoma, head and neck, liver or kidney cancer. The CDR3 spells CASSPDPLYNEQFF. The DNA of the CDR3 is TGTGCCAGCAGCCCGGACCCCTTATACAATGAGCAGTTCTTC.